This TCR beta chain was identified in a study of tumor-infiltrating lymphocytes in primary liver carcinoma. Study summary: Tumors were staged T1-T3 N0M0 and measured 4.2 to 10 cm across.

With around 500 ng total RNA as template and a constant-region primer, TCR beta cDNA was made. Libraries for TCR beta were built through three nested multiplex PCR rounds, which together made up a slightly modified ARM-PCR procedure. Use of TRBV1-TRBV30 forward primers with a C-beta reverse primer characterized the first two PCR rounds, which lasted around 9 cycles each. TCRdb recomputed calls from the multiplex PCR reads with MiXCR, one row per CDR3 protein. Among 200,000 or so distinct CDR3 sequences listed, 65% were seen once. The V gene's germline CDR1 is MNHNY and CDR2 SVGAGI (reference sequence). This CDR3 comprises 16 residues. V shed 4 bases and J shed 1 base, with 15 bases lying between them. The source of the blood RNA was unsorted whole blood, and germline DNA was extracted as well.

Sequencing was done on a sample of peripheral blood. The rearrangement uses TRBV6-6 and TRBJ2-3; tentative D call: TRBD2 (6 bases). This receptor was identified in a woman in her sixties with primary liver carcinoma and hepatitis B virus infection. As DNA, the CDR3 is TGTGCCAGCAGTTCAGAACGGGGCGGGGGCACAGATACGCAGTATTTT. Its protein is CASSSERGGGTDTQYF.